This T cell receptor beta chain was observed in a study of blood T cell repertoires in COVID-19. Measured with immunoSEQ multiplex PCR; TCRdb has only the in-frame clones, and not every one. The sample holds 350,000 to 400,000 clones; roughly 89% are singletons and the top ten take around 7%. V was pared by 3 bases and J by 7 bases, with 15 bases of the junction left unmatched. CDR1 MNHEY and CDR2 SMNVEV come from the germline V gene (reference sequence). The CDR3 sequence is 17 residues long. This clone was recorded only once. The sequenced material came from peripheral blood. This receptor was identified in a man younger than 35 with active or convalescent COVID-19. The V and J genes are TRBV27 and TRBJ2-7; 10 nucleotides agree with TRBD2. CDR3 loop: CASSFKLAGYTKREQYF. In DNA form, the CDR3 reads TGTGCCAGCAGTTTTAAACTAGCGGGATACACCAAGAGGGAGCAGTACTTC.